These 18 T cell receptor beta chains were sequenced from one sample in a study of blood T cells in healthy people across ages (dated by TCRdb to the mid-2010s). The receptor library was made with 5' RACE. The sequencer listed for this sample is Illumina HiSeq 2500. A second PCR of 7 to 11 cycles was run with a J-beta primer mix and a sample-barcoded 5' primer. TCRdb reanalyzed the raw reads on its own, using fastp at Q25 for trimming and MiXCR for clone calling, and kept in-frame beta chains. Identical CDR3 proteins give one entry, which carries the most common genes and DNA. The sample includes roughly 800,000 distinct CDR3 sequences, with 20% to 25% observed a single time. Under 4.5% of the sample lies in the top ten. The same sample was also used in a study of T cells of mothers and their children.

Input material: blood. These receptors were obtained from a boy between 10 and 17 years old in good health.

This clonotype was seen only a few times. The genes are TRBV20-1 and TRBJ2-1, with 11 bases matching TRBD2. The CDR3 has 17 residues. The ends lost 5 bases at V and 8 bases at J; junction bases unmatched: 17. Germline CDR1 DFQATT, CDR2 SNEGSKA (reference sequence). CDR3 nucleotide sequence: TGCAGTGCTCGCACGCCAGGGGCTAGCGGGGGGATCGATGAGCAGTTCTTC. Translated, it gives CSARTPGASGGIDEQFF.

This rearrangement joins TRBV18 to TRBJ1-1; 10 bases align to TRBD1. The CDR3 contains 12 residues. Germline V gives CDR1 KGHSH, CDR2 LQKENI. V dropped 5 bases and J dropped 8; count of bases not matched to a gene: 2. The CDR3 loop reads CASSTGQGEAFF. The CDR3 coding sequence is TGTGCCAGCTCAACGGGACAGGGGGAAGCTTTCTTT.

V and J are TRBV20-1 and TRBJ2-1, with 11 bases lining up with TRBD2. Unmatched junction bases numbered 6, after V lost 5 bases and J lost 3 bases. Germline assignment: CDR1 DFQATT and CDR2 SNEGSKA (reference sequence). The CDR3 is 15 residues long. CDR3 nucleotides: TGCAGTGCTCTCGCCGGGACTAGCGGCTACAATGAGCAGTTCTTC. It codes for CSALAGTSGYNEQFF.

The chain combines TRBV5-1 with TRBJ2-5, with D tentatively TRBD1 (6 bases). CDR1 is SGHRS and CDR2 is YFSETQ in the germline V gene. The CDR3 is 14 residues long. V lost 4 bases and J lost 3, with 13 bases in between. The CDR3 DNA sequence: TGCGCCAGCAGCCAAGGGGGTGTCGAAGAGACCCAGTACTTC. Translating it yields CASSQGGVEETQYF. The entire variable domain, with the rest obtained from reference TRBV5-1 and TRBJ2-5, is as follows: KAGVTQTPRYLIKTRGQQVTLSCSPISGHRSVSWYQQTPGQGLQFLFEYFSETQRNKGNFPGRFSGRQFSNSRSEMNVSTLELGDSALYLCASSQGGVEETQYFGPGTRLLVL.

This clonotype has a single count. The chain combines TRBV20-1 with TRBJ2-1; D remains ambiguous. From germline, CDR1 is DFQATT and CDR2 SNEGSKA (reference sequence). V was pared by 3 bases and J by 0 bases, with 9 bases between. The CDR3 extends over 14 amino acids. The CDR3 protein is CSASTSLSYNEQFF. The CDR3, as DNA: TGCAGTGCTAGTACCTCCCTCTCCTACAATGAGCAGTTCTTC.

This clonotype was observed a few times. V is TRBV6-2 or TRBV6-3 and J is TRBJ2-1; tentatively, D is TRBD1 or TRBD2 (5 bases each). The DNA end lines up better with TRBJ2-7; the J call may be wrong. The CDR3 is 13 residues long. CDR1 is MNHEY, CDR2 SVGEGT, per germline. CDR3 residues: CASRWDGGYEQYF. Here the CDR3 DNA reads TGTGCCAGCAGATGGGACGGCGGATACGAGCAGTACTTC.

There are a few counts of this clonotype. The V and J genes are TRBV4-3 and TRBJ2-3; maybe TRBD2 (5 bases). Per germline, CDR1 LGHNA and CDR2 YSLEER. V lost 1 base to trimming and J lost 6 bases, with 14 bases between them. CDR3 length: 15 residues. CDR3 coding DNA: TGCGCCAGCAGCCAAGCGGGAAGGTCGTCGGATACGCAGTATTTT. This encodes CASSQAGRSSDTQYF.

The chain recombines TRBV12-3 or TRBV12-4 with TRBJ1-4; no clear D gene. V dropped 3 bases and J dropped 5 bases, with 10 bases sitting between them. The CDR3 extends over 14 amino acids. CDR3 sequence: CASSLSRLNEKLFF. As DNA, the CDR3 is TGTGCCAGCAGTTTGTCGAGACTAAATGAAAAACTGTTTTTT.

V and J are TRBV28 and TRBJ2-4; 7 bases align to TRBD2. The germline V gene encodes CDR1 MDHEN and CDR2 SYDVKM. The CDR3 runs 13 residues. The trim removed 1 base at V and 8 bases at J, leaving 2 bases unmatched. This chain's CDR3 is CASSLSTSYIQYF. The CDR3 bases are TGTGCCAGCAGTTTATCGACTAGCTACATTCAGTACTTC.

This chain joins TRBV28 and TRBJ2-6; maybe TRBD1 (5 bases). There are 14 residues in the CDR3. Trimming took off 5 bases at V and 12 bases at J, with 17 bases between the two ends. Germline CDR1 is MDHEN and CDR2 is SYDVKM. DNA of the CDR3: TGTGCCAGCAGTCCTCTCTTGAGTGGGGCCGTCCTGACTTTC. Its protein product is CASSPLLSGAVLTF.

This clonotype was found a few times. The rearrangement joins TRBV11-2 to TRBJ2-1; TRBD2 matches 15 bases. V shed 5 bases and J 10 bases; nucleotides not matched to a gene: 9. The germline gives CDR1 SGHAT, CDR2 FQNNGV. There are 16 residues in the CDR3. Here the CDR3 reads CASSPGLAGGLWEQFF. The CDR3 DNA reads TGTGCCAGCAGCCCCGGACTAGCGGGAGGGCTTTGGGAGCAGTTCTTC.

There are a few counts of this clonotype. The rearrangement joins TRBV6-9 to TRBJ1-2; D perhaps matches TRBD1 (6 bases). Germline loops: CDR1 MNHGY, CDR2 SVAAGI. Trimming shortened V by 7 bases and J by 5 bases, and 11 bases separated the two germline ends. The CDR3 loop spans 12 amino acids. CDR3 loop: CASIQTGYGYTF. The CDR3 DNA sequence: TGTGCCAGCATCCAGACAGGTTATGGCTACACCTTC.

Only a few counts were recorded for this clonotype. V usage is TRBV12-3 or TRBV12-4 and J usage is TRBJ1-6; 7 bases are shared with TRBD1. Trimming took 6 bases from V and 5 from J; bases not matched to a gene: 4. The CDR3 is 14 residues long. The CDR3: CASRLTGNNSPLHF. In DNA form, the CDR3 reads TGTGCCAGCAGATTGACAGGGAATAATTCACCCCTCCACTTT.

The rearrangement joins TRBV4-1 to TRBJ2-7; TRBD1 aligns across 9 bases. Trimming cost V 1 base and J 2 bases; bases outside gene matches: 3. Germline V lookup: CDR1 MGHRA, CDR2 YSYEKL. The CDR3 is made up of 15 amino acids. The CDR3 sequence is CASSQGTGATYEQYF. CDR3 in DNA: TGCGCCAGCAGCCAAGGGACAGGGGCTACCTACGAGCAGTACTTC.

V is TRBV5-1 and J is TRBJ2-3, with 7 bases identical to TRBD1. V lost 2 bases, J lost 2 bases, and 5 bases stayed unmatched. CDR3 length: 15 residues. The germline gives CDR1 SGHRS, CDR2 YFSETQ. The CDR3 sequence is CASSLQGLHTDTQYF. In DNA form, the CDR3 reads TGCGCCAGCAGCTTACAGGGGCTCCACACAGATACGCAGTATTTT.

This clonotype turned up a few times. V gene TRBV28 combines with J gene TRBJ2-5; D might be TRBD1 (5 bases). Near its end, the DNA agrees better with TRBJ2-1, so the J call may be wrong. CDR1 is MDHEN, CDR2 SYDVKM, per germline. The CDR3 loop spans 15 amino acids. CDR3 sequence reads: CASSLLGEGYNEQFF. The CDR3 DNA follows: TGTGCCAGCAGTTTACTAGGGGAAGGGTACAATGAGCAGTTCTTC.

This clonotype showed up many times. This chain joins TRBV25-1 and TRBJ2-3, with D maybe TRBD2 (6 bases). The CDR3 has 15 amino acids. The germline V and J ends were trimmed by 4 bases and 0 bases, with 11 bases remaining between them. Germline-derived CDR1 and CDR2 are MGHDK and SYGVNS. The CDR3 DNA is TGTGCCAGCAGTGCCTCTGGGGGGAGCACAGATACGCAGTATTTT. This translates into CASSASGGSTDTQYF.

This chain uses TRBV18 with TRBJ2-7, with TRBD2 matching over 7 bases. The CDR3 runs to 13 residues. Germline values: CDR1 KGHSH, CDR2 LQKENI. With 6 bases clipped from V and 0 bases from J, the junction kept 2 bases outside the gene matches. CDR3 amino acids: CASSGDYSYEQYF. The CDR3 nucleotides are TGTGCCAGCTCGGGGGACTACTCCTACGAGCAGTACTTC.